This TCR beta chain was observed in a study of control samples from healthy donors and cancer patients. Generated by immunoSEQ multiplex PCR, the TCRdb table keeps only in-frame clones and is missing some. Counted here are about 180,000 clones, around 89% occurring once; the ten biggest clones make up roughly 1.3%. CDR1 and CDR2 (germline): KGHSH, LQKENI. Unmatched junction bases numbered 7, after V lost 6 bases and J lost 0 bases. This CDR3 spans 15 amino acids. Specimen: blood. The V gene is TRBV18, the J gene TRBJ1-2, with TRBD1 identical over 7 bases. The clonotype originates from a woman aged 45-60 years in good health. CDR3 coding DNA: TGTGCCAGCTCCCCTACAGGGGACTCTAACTATGGCTACACCTTC. It encodes CASSPTGDSNYGYTF.